This T cell receptor beta chain was captured in a study of OX40 agonist ivuxolimab in advanced cancers. Across the study: In three patients, partial responses were observed, one with hepatocellular carcinoma and two with cutaneous melanoma.

Trimming took off 4 bases at V and 9 bases at J, with 13 bases between the two ends. This CDR3 is built from 13 residues. In germline, CDR1 is MRHNA, CDR2 SNTAGT. The repertoire was sequenced with immunoSEQ multiplex PCR; TCRdb's copy has only in-frame clones and lacks some. There are around 69,000 clones in the sample; around 90% occur only once, and roughly 3% lies in the top ten. This clone was counted between two and nine times. Its antigen is not known. Study results and caveats: Expanded peripheral T-cell antigen specificity went undetermined. Blood T cells, both CD4+ and CD8+, expanded clonally by week 6 at 0.1 to 3.0 mg/kg.

This sample comprised CD4+ or CD8+ T cells sorted from blood, obtained in a trial of the OX40 agonist ivuxolimab. The chain carries TRBV6-4 and TRBJ2-1; D might be TRBD2 (5 bases). The sequence was collected from an adult with an advanced solid tumor such as melanoma, head and neck, liver or kidney cancer. Here the CDR3 reads CASSAERGSEQFF. The CDR3 bases are TGTGCCAGCAGTGCCGAACGGGGTTCTGAGCAGTTCTTC.